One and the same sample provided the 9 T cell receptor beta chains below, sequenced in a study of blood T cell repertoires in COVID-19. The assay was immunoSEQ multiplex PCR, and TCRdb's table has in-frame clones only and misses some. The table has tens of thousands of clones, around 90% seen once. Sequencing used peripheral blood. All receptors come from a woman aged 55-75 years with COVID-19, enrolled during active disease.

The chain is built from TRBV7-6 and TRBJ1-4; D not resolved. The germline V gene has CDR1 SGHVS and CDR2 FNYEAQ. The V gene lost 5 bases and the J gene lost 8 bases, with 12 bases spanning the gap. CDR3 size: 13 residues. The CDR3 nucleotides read TGTGCCAGCAGCCCCCAGCCGGGGGAAAAACTGTTTTTT. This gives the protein CASSPQPGEKLFF.

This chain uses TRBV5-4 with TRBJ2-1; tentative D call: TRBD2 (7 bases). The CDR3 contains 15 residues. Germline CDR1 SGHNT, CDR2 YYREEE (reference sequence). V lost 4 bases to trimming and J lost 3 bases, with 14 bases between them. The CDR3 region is CASSPGGGDYNEQFF. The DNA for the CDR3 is TGTGCCAGCAGCCCCGGAGGGGGGGACTACAATGAGCAGTTCTTC.

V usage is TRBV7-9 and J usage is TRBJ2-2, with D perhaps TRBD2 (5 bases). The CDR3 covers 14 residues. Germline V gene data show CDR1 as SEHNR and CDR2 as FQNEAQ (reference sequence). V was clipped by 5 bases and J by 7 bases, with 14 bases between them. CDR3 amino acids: CASSRQDWDGELFF. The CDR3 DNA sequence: TGTGCCAGCAGCCGCCAGGACTGGGACGGGGAGCTGTTTTTT.

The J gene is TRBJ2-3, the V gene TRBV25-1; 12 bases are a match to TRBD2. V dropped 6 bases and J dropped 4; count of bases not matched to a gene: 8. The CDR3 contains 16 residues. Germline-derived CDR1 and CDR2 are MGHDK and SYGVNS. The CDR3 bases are TGTGCCAGCAGCCCTACTAGCGGGAGGTGGGCAGATACGCAGTATTTT. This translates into CASSPTSGRWADTQYF.

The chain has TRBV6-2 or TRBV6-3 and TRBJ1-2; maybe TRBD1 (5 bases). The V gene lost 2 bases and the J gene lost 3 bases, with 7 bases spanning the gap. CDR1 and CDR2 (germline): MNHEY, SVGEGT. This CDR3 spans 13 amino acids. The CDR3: CASSYDRYYGYTF. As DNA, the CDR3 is TGTGCCAGCAGTTACGACAGATACTATGGCTACACCTTC.

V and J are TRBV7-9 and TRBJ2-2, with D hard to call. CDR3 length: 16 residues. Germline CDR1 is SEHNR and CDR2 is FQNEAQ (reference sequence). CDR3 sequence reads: CAIPNAPGINTGELFF. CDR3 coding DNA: TGTGCTATACCGAACGCCCCAGGAATCAACACCGGGGAGCTGTTTTTT.

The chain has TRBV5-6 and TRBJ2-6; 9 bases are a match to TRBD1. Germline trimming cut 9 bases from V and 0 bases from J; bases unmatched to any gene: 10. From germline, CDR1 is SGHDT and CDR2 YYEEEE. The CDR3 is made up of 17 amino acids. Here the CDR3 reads CATEGDRAFSGANVLTF. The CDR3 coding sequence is TGTGCCACCGAGGGGGACAGGGCTTTCTCTGGGGCCAACGTCCTGACTTTC.

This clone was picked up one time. This chain's CDR3 is CASSTTQGQGYNEQFF. The CDR3, as DNA: TGTGCCAGCAGCACCACCCAGGGACAGGGGTACAATGAGCAGTTCTTC. V is TRBV7-8 and J is TRBJ2-1, with 10 positions matching TRBD1. The CDR3 length is 16 residues. V was pared by 5 bases and J by 4 bases, with 8 bases of the junction left unmatched. Germline V gene lookup returns CDR1 SGHVS and CDR2 FQNEAQ.

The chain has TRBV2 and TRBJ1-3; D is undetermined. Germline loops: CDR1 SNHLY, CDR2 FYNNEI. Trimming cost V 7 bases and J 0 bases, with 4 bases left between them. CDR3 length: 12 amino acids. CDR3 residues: CASILSGNTIYF. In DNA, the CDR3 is TGTGCCAGCATCCTCTCTGGAAACACCATATATTTT. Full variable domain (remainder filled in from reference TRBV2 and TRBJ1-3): EPEVTQTPSHQVTQMGQEVILRCVPISNHLYFYWYRQILGQKVEFLVSFYNNEISEKSEIFDDQFSVERPDGSNFTLKIRSTKLEDSAMYFCASILSGNTIYFGEGSWLTVV.